The 8 T cell receptor beta chains given below trace back to one sample, sequenced in a study of glioma-infiltrating T cells. TCR alpha and beta CDR3 regions were amplified from RNA using iRepertoire nested multiplex PCR. TCRdb independently ran MiXCR on the multiplex PCR reads; one entry per CDR3 protein. The table has roughly 120,000 distinct CDR3 sequences, roughly 24% seen once. Sequenced material: glioma tissue, nonneoplastic brain tissue, or PBMCs (not recorded which). The source is a human donor with low-grade glioma or glioblastoma, undergoing nonglioma brain surgery, or in good health (not recorded which).

This clonotype was found many times. This chain joins TRBV6-1 and TRBJ2-3; the D is unclear. The V gene lost 8 bases and the J gene lost 2 bases, with 14 bases spanning the gap. The CDR3 runs 14 residues. The germline V gene has CDR1 MNHNS and CDR2 SASEGT. The CDR3 nucleotides read TGTGCCAGCTTGAGGCAGCAATTCACAGATACGCAGTATTTT. It is translated as CASLRQQFTDTQYF.

This clonotype came up many times. This rearrangement joins TRBV27 to TRBJ2-7, with 10 bases identical to TRBD2. The CDR3 runs to 14 residues. V lost 8 bases to trimming and J lost 5 bases; unmatched junction nucleotides: 9. Germline V CDR1 and CDR2: MNHEY, SMNVEV (reference sequence). CDR3 sequence (DNA): TGTGCCAGCCGACAGCTAGCGGGAGTCAACGAGCAGTACTTC. Protein product: CASRQLAGVNEQYF.

This clonotype was recorded many times. The chain uses TRBV28 and TRBJ1-1; D ambiguous. The CDR3 covers 12 residues. V lost 6 bases and J 8 bases, leaving 13 bases between the germline ends. Germline assignment: CDR1 MDHEN and CDR2 SYDVKM. CDR3 loop: CASSIGFGEAFF. DNA of the CDR3: TGTGCCAGCAGCATTGGTTTCGGGGAAGCTTTCTTT.

The rearrangement links TRBV30 to TRBJ2-7; possibly TRBD1 or TRBD2 for D (5 bases each). The CDR3 length is 15 residues. The germline V and J ends were trimmed by 0 bases and 2 bases, with 14 bases remaining between them. Per germline, CDR1 GTSNPN and CDR2 SVGIG (reference sequence). In DNA form, the CDR3 reads TGTGCCTGGAGTGTTGAGGGGCAGGGACCCTACGAGCAGTACTTC. Translation: CAWSVEGQGPYEQYF.

This clonotype was seen at least ten times. The chain is built from TRBV4-2 and TRBJ2-6; D not resolved. V was cut by 0 bases and J by 0 bases, with 6 bases left in between. Per germline, CDR1 LGHNA and CDR2 YNFKEQ. The CDR3 is made up of 16 amino acids. The DNA for the CDR3 is TGTGCCAGCAGCCAAGATTCCAGCTCTGGGGCCAACGTCCTGACTTTC. The encoded protein is CASSQDSSSGANVLTF.

The table lists this clonotype with many counts. The V call is TRBV10-3, the J call TRBJ2-3, with a possible D match to TRBD2 (6 bases). The CDR3 covers 14 residues. Germline CDR1 is ENHRY and CDR2 is SYGVKD. V dropped 6 bases and J dropped 6 bases, with 16 bases sitting between them. CDR3: CAIRGAGSGDTQYF. The CDR3 nucleotides read TGTGCCATCAGGGGCGCGGGGTCTGGTGATACGCAGTATTTT.

Many counts were recorded for this clonotype. V gene TRBV27 combines with J gene TRBJ1-1, with D maybe TRBD1 (6 bases). V lost 0 bases and J 4 bases, leaving 9 bases between the germline ends. Germline-derived CDR1 and CDR2 are MNHEY and SMNVEV (reference sequence). The CDR3 extends over 14 amino acids. Here the CDR3 reads CASSLSIGGTEAFF. In nucleotides, the CDR3 is TGTGCCAGCAGTTTATCGATAGGGGGCACTGAAGCTTTCTTT.

This clonotype occurred many times. The chain recombines TRBV7-2 with TRBJ2-4; D gene uncertain. V was trimmed by 2 bases and J by 0 bases, leaving 14 bases between them. The CDR3 is made up of 17 amino acids. From germline, CDR1 is SGHTA and CDR2 FQGNSA. The chain's CDR3 is CASSLRISAEAKNIQYF. For the CDR3, the DNA is TGTGCCAGCAGCTTAAGGATTTCGGCGGAAGCCAAAAACATTCAGTACTTC. Drawing the rest from reference TRBV7-2 and TRBJ2-4, the complete variable domain is GAGVSQSPSNKVTEKGKDVELRCDPISGHTALYWYRQSLGQGLEFLIYFQGNSAPDKSGLPSDRFSAERTGGSVSTLTIQRTQQEDSAVYLCASSLRISAEAKNIQYFGAGTRLSVL.